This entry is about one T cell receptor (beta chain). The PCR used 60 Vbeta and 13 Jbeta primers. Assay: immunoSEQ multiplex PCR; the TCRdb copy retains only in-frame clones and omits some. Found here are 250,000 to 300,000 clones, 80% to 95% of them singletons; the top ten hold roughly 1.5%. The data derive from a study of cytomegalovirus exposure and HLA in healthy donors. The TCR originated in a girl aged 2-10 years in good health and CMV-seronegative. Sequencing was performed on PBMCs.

DNA for the CDR3: TGTGCCAGCAGTGAAGCCGCAGGGGATGGACAGCCCCAGCATTTT. Encoded protein: CASSEAAGDGQPQHF. The chain carries TRBV2 and TRBJ1-5; D possibly corresponds to TRBD1 (6 bases). This CDR3 region has 15 residues. Germline CDR1 reads SNHLY; CDR2 reads FYNNEI. The germline V and J ends were trimmed by 0 bases and 7 bases, with 13 bases remaining between them.